Following are 17 T cell receptor beta chains from one sample sequenced in a study of T-cell memory formation after mild COVID-19. TCRdb itself ran the 5' RACE reads through MiXCR, one entry per CDR3 protein. This sample has roughly 400,000 distinct CDR3 sequences; around 24% occur once, and the top ten carry around 8.7%. Sequenced material: PBMCs or a T cell subset sorted from them (not recorded which). The origin of the receptors is an adult woman who had mild COVID-19 (a few samples of this study predate the infection). Cell type and time point are not known.

V gene TRBV24-1 combines with J gene TRBJ2-7; 7 positions agree with TRBD1. The CDR3 extends over 12 amino acids. V was pared by 10 bases and J by 5 bases, with 7 bases of the junction left unmatched. Germline V gene sequence: CDR1 KGHDR, CDR2 SFDVKD. This CDR3 reads CATGQVGHEQYF. The DNA of the CDR3 is TGTGCCACAGGACAGGTGGGCCACGAGCAGTACTTC.

This clonotype showed up just a few times. This chain links TRBV7-6 with TRBJ1-1; D remains ambiguous. CDR1 and CDR2 from the germline V gene are SGHVS and FNYEAQ. Trimming stripped 4 bases from V and 4 bases from J, with 16 bases between. The CDR3 has 15 residues. The CDR3 loop reads CASSSPGDGSTEAFF. The CDR3 region has the DNA TGTGCCAGCAGCTCCCCGGGTGACGGGAGCACTGAAGCTTTCTTT.

V and J are TRBV9 and TRBJ2-6; D is uncertain. The CDR3 runs 15 residues. The ends were cut back, 3 bases at V and 2 bases at J, with 9 bases in the middle. In germline, CDR1 is SGDLS, CDR2 YYNGEE. In DNA, the CDR3 is TGTGCCAGCAGCGGGCAGGTCGCTGGGGCCAACGTCCTGACTTTC. Translating gives CASSGQVAGANVLTF.

This clonotype was counted ten times or more. This chain links TRBV7-2 with TRBJ1-5; no clear D. CDR1 and CDR2 (germline): SGHTA, FQGNSA. The CDR3 has 13 amino acids. The V end was cut by 5 bases, the J end by 2 bases, with 7 bases between. Written as DNA, the CDR3 is TGTGCCAGCAGCGTCCGGGGCAATCAGCCCCAGCATTTT. This translates into CASSVRGNQPQHF. The variable domain in full, with the rest retrieved from reference TRBV7-2 and TRBJ1-5, is GAGVSQSPSNKVTEKGKDVELRCDPISGHTALYWYRQSLGQGLEFLIYFQGNSAPDKSGLPSDRFSAERTGGSVSTLTIQRTQQEDSAVYLCASSVRGNQPQHFGDGTRLSIL.

This chain uses TRBV7-6 with TRBJ2-1, with TRBD2 matching 11 bases. Germline CDR1 is SGHVS and CDR2 is FNYEAQ. This CDR3 comprises 15 residues. The V gene end was trimmed by 0 bases and the J gene end by 8 bases; junction bases not matched to a gene: 3. The CDR3: CASSLASGGGDEQFF. In DNA, the CDR3 is TGTGCCAGCAGCTTAGCTAGCGGGGGGGGTGATGAGCAGTTCTTC.

The chain couples TRBV9 to TRBJ2-1; 13 bases line up with TRBD2. Germline V gene data show CDR1 as SGDLS and CDR2 as YYNGEE. There are 15 residues in the CDR3. With V trimmed by 4 bases and J by 9 bases, 7 bases remained unmatched. The CDR3 sequence is CASSQTSGGSSEQFF. The CDR3 nucleotides read TGTGCCAGCAGCCAGACTAGCGGGGGGAGTAGTGAGCAGTTCTTC.

This clonotype has a handful of counts. The chain uses TRBV12-3 or TRBV12-4 and TRBJ2-5; TRBD2 matches at 12 bases. The V gene end was trimmed by 6 bases and the J gene end by 4 bases; junction bases not matched to a gene: 21. The CDR3 extends over 20 amino acids. CDR3 sequence (DNA): TGTGCCAGCAGCCGAGAAGCCTTTCTAGCGGGAGGGCCGGAGGGAGAGACCCAGTACTTC. Protein sequence: CASSREAFLAGGPEGETQYF.

Only a few counts were recorded for this clonotype. This sequence joins TRBV7-9 and TRBJ1-1; no reliable D call. Trimming pared 5 bases from V and 5 bases from J, leaving 18 bases between. Germline CDR1 SEHNR, CDR2 FQNEAQ (reference sequence). The CDR3 contains 15 residues. The CDR3 bases are TGTGCCAGCAGCCCAGTGGAGGGAAAAGAGACTGAAGCTTTCTTT. Residues: CASSPVEGKETEAFF.

This chain joins TRBV24-1 and TRBJ2-3; 7 nucleotides line up with TRBD1. V lost 7 bases, J lost 0 bases, and 6 bases stayed unmatched. The CDR3 sequence is 15 residues long. Germline V gene sequence: CDR1 KGHDR, CDR2 SFDVKD. CDR3: CATSTGTESTDTQYF. CDR3 coding DNA: TGTGCCACCAGCACCGGGACAGAGAGCACAGATACGCAGTATTTT.

The V and J genes are TRBV2 and TRBJ2-1, with 8 bases identical to TRBD2. CDR3 length equals 16 residues. Trimming at V came to 3 bases and at J to 2 bases, leaving 6 bases not matched to a gene. The germline CDR1 and CDR2 sequences are SNHLY and FYNNEI. The CDR3 bases are TGTGCCAGCAGTGAGATTAGACTAGCGACCTACAATGAGCAGTTCTTC. Its protein product is CASSEIRLATYNEQFF.

The V gene is TRBV12-3 or TRBV12-4, the J gene TRBJ1-1; tentative D call: TRBD1 (6 bases). Trimming pared 8 bases from V and 5 bases from J, leaving 12 bases between. The CDR3 covers 12 residues. CDR3 protein: CASEGVGTEAFF. CDR3 DNA: TGTGCCAGCGAGGGGGTAGGAACTGAAGCTTTCTTT.

This chain links TRBV7-7 with TRBJ2-2, with D tentatively TRBD2 (6 bases). Trimming shortened V by 5 bases and J by 2 bases, and 15 bases separated the two germline ends. The CDR3 contains 16 residues. CDR1 is SSHAT and CDR2 is FNYEAQ in the germline V gene (reference sequence). In DNA, the CDR3 is TGTGCCAGCAGCCCGACTACGGGACTCAACACCGGGGAGCTGTTTTTT. Its translation: CASSPTTGLNTGELFF.

This clonotype was counted ten times or more. CDR3: CASSQGGQGSSPLHF. The CDR3 region has the DNA TGTGCCAGCAGTCAGGGGGGACAGGGGAGTTCACCCCTCCACTTT. The rearrangement links TRBV27 to TRBJ1-6, with TRBD1 matching 10 bases. There are 15 residues in the CDR3. The germline V gene encodes CDR1 MNHEY and CDR2 SMNVEV (reference sequence). The J segment lost 9 bases and the V segment lost 5 bases, leaving 7 bases of the junction unmatched.

The chain links TRBV19 to TRBJ1-2, with D unclear. With 0 bases removed from V and 0 bases from J, the gap between germline ends came to 8 bases. CDR3 length: 15 amino acids. Germline loops: CDR1 LNHDA, CDR2 SQIVND (reference sequence). CDR3 bases: TGTGCCAGTAGTATAGATGACACCACTAACTATGGCTACACCTTC. It encodes CASSIDDTTNYGYTF.

The chain is built from TRBV6-5 and TRBJ2-7; maybe TRBD2 (5 bases). The V gene lost 6 bases and the J gene lost 0 bases, with 21 bases spanning the gap. This CDR3 region has 17 residues. CDR1 and CDR2 (germline): MNHEY, SVGAGI. The DNA of the CDR3 is TGTGCCAGCAGGCCTAGCAGGACCCCTTACCTCTCCTACGAGCAGTACTTC. Encoded protein: CASRPSRTPYLSYEQYF.

The V and J genes are TRBV7-9 and TRBJ1-2; D is ambiguous. Trimming shortened V by 8 bases and J by 3 bases, and 13 bases separated the two germline ends. The CDR3 is 13 amino acids. Germline values: CDR1 SEHNR, CDR2 FQNEAQ (reference sequence). CDR3 sequence: CASADVGHYGYTF. The CDR3 nucleotides read TGTGCCAGCGCGGACGTGGGTCACTATGGCTACACCTTC.

The chain carries TRBV29-1 and TRBJ2-6, with D perhaps TRBD1 or TRBD2 (5 bases each). The CDR3 sequence is 14 residues long. With 6 bases removed from V and 0 bases from J, the gap between germline ends came to 9 bases. Germline values: CDR1 SQVTM, CDR2 ANQGSEA. CDR3 in amino acids: CSVSGLSGANVLTF. In DNA form, the CDR3 reads TGCAGCGTGTCGGGGCTCTCTGGGGCCAACGTCCTGACTTTC.